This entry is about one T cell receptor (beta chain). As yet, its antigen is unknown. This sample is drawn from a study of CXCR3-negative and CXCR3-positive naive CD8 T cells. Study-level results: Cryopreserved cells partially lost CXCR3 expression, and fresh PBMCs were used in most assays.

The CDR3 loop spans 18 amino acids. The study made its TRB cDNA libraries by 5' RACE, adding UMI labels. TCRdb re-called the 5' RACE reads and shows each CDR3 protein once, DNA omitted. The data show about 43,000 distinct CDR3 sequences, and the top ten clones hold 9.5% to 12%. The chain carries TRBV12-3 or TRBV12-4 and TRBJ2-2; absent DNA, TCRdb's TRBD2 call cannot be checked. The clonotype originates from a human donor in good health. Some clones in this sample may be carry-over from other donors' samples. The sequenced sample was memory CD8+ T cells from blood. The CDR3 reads CASSAPTSGGVYTGELFF.